The clone carrying this TCR beta chain was observed a handful of times. The antigen is undetermined. The sample belongs to a study of cytomegalovirus exposure and HLA in healthy donors. The study's findings and limits: In a later analysis, specific HLA alleles were associated with about 18,000 TCR beta sequences at a 0.05 false discovery rate. Follow-up analysis later connected one missense variant in DCLRE1C with trimming of TCR beta V- and J-genes.

Trimming at V came to 7 bases and at J to 5 bases, leaving 15 bases not matched to a gene. Germline lookup yields CDR1 GTSNPN and CDR2 SVGIG (reference sequence). The CDR3 runs 16 residues. All donors participated as healthy donors of bone marrow. The primer mix had 60 Vbeta and 13 Jbeta primers. This table comes from immunoSEQ multiplex PCR, and its TCRdb copy is limited to in-frame clones, with some not included. The repertoire consists of roughly 250,000 clones, with under 90% occurring once and the leading ten covering around 0.33%. This chain uses TRBV30 with TRBJ1-2; TRBD1 matches 11 bases. This clonotype was sampled from a girl aged 2-9 years in good health and CMV-seronegative. Material: PBMCs. CDR3: CASKLPGTGGIYGYTF. The CDR3 DNA follows: TGTGCCTCAAAGCTGCCCGGGACAGGGGGGATTTATGGCTACACCTTC.